The 3 T cell receptor beta chains below were found in one sample sequenced in a study of blood T cell repertoires in COVID-19. TCRdb's table, derived via immunoSEQ multiplex PCR, lists solely in-frame clones and lacks some. Of 150,000 or so clones listed, around nine tenths are singletons. Sequencing input: peripheral blood. Source of these receptors: a man aged 55 to 70 with active or convalescent COVID-19.

V gene TRBV14 combines with J gene TRBJ2-3; no definite D call. Germline V lookup: CDR1 SGHDN, CDR2 FVKESK. The CDR3 has 12 residues. V was pared by 4 bases and J by 9 bases, with 11 bases between. CDR3 in DNA: TGTGCCAGCAGCCCGTATGGCACCACGCAGTATTTT. Protein sequence: CASSPYGTTQYF.

This clone occurred a few times. V and J are TRBV19 and TRBJ1-2; D is possibly TRBD1 (6 bases). From germline, CDR1 is LNHDA and CDR2 SQIVND (reference sequence). CDR3 length: 15 amino acids. Trimming removed 1 base from V and 7 bases from J, with 16 bases in between. Here the CDR3 reads CASSIGDTGGSGYTF. As DNA, the CDR3 is TGTGCCAGTAGTATAGGGGACACCGGCGGTAGTGGCTACACCTTC.

The CDR3 spells CASSQGAGGTVNNEKLFF. The CDR3 nucleotides read TGCGCCAGCAGCCAAGGAGCGGGCGGGACAGTGAATAATGAAAAACTGTTTTTT. The chain uses TRBV4-1 and TRBJ1-4; 7 bases are shared with TRBD1. The CDR3 length is 18 residues. CDR1 is MGHRA, CDR2 YSYEKL, per germline. V was clipped by 1 base and J by 4 bases; unmatched bases: 12.